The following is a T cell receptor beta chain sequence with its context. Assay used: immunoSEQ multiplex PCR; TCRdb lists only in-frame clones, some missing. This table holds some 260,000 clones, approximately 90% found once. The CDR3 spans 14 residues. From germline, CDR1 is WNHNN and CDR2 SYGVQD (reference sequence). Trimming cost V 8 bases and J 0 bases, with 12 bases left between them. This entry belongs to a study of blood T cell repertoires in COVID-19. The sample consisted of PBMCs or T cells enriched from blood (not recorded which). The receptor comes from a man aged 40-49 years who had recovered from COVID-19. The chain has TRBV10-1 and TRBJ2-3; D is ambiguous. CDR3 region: CASALGPSTDTQYF. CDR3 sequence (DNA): TGCGCCAGCGCTCTAGGTCCGAGCACAGATACGCAGTATTTT.